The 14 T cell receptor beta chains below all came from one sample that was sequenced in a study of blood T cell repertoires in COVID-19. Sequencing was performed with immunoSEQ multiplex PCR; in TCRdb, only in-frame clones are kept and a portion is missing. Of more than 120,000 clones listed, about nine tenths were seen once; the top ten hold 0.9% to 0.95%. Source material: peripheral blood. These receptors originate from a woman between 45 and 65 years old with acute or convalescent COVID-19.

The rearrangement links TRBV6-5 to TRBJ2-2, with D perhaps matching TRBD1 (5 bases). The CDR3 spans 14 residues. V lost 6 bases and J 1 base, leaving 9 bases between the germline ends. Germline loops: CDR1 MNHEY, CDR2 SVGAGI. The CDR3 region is CASSSGQNTGELFF. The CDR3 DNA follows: TGTGCCAGCAGCTCCGGACAGAACACCGGGGAGCTGTTTTTT.

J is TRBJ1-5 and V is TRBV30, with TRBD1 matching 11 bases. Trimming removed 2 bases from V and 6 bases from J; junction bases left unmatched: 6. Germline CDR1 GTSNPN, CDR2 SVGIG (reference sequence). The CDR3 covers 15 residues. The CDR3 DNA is TGTGCCTGGAGTTTCGGACAGGGGGCCCTTCAGCCCCAGCATTTT. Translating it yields CAWSFGQGALQPQHF.

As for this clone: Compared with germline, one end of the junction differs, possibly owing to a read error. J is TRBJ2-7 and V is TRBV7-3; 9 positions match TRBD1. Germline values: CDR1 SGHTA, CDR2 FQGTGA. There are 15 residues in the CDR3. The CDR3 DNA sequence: TGTGCCAGCAGCCTAACAGGGGGCCGGATTGGAGAGCAGTACTTC. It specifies CASSLTGGRIGEQYF. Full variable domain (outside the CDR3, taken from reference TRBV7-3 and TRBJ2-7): GAGVSQTPSNKVTEKGKYVELRCDPISGHTALYWYRQSLGQGPEFLIYFQGTGAADDSGLPNDRFFAVRPEGSVSTLKIQRTERGDSAVYLCASSLTGGRIGEQYFGPGTRLTVT.

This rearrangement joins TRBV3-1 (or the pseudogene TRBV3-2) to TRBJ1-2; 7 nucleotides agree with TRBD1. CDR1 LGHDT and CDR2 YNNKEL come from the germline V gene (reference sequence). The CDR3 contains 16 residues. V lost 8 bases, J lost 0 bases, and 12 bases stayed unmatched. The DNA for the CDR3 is TGTGCCAGCGCTAATATTCTCAGGGGGACTAACTATGGCTACACCTTC. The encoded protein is CASANILRGTNYGYTF.

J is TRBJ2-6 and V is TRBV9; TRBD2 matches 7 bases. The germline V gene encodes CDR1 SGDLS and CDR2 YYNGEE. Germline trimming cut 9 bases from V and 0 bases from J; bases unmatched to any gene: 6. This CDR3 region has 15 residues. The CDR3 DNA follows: TGTGCCACAAATGGGGAGGGCTCTGGGGCCAACGTCCTGACTTTC. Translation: CATNGEGSGANVLTF. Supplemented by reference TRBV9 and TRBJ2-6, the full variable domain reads DSGVTQTPKHLITATGQRVTLRCSPRSGDLSVYWYQQSLDQGLQFLIQYYNGEERAKGNILERFSAQQFPDLHSELNLSSLELGDSALYFCATNGEGSGANVLTFGAGSRLTVL.

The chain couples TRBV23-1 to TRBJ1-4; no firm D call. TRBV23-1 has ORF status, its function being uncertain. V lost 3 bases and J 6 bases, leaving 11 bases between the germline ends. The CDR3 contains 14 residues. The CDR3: CASSHLWPHEKLFF. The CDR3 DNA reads TGCGCCAGCAGTCACCTCTGGCCTCATGAAAAACTGTTTTTT.

Here the CDR3 reads CASSLVAGATNYGYTF. CDR3 DNA sequence: TGTGCCAGCAGCTTAGTAGCAGGGGCGACTAACTATGGCTACACCTTC. The chain carries TRBV7-8 and TRBJ1-2; D might be TRBD1 (6 bases). The germline V gene has CDR1 SGHVS and CDR2 FQNEAQ. Trimming shortened V by 1 base and J by 0 bases, and 12 bases separated the two germline ends. The CDR3 is 16 amino acids. Filled out from reference TRBV7-8 and TRBJ1-2, the complete variable domain reads GAGVSQSPRYKVAKRGQDVALRCDPISGHVSLFWYQQALGQGPEFLTYFQNEAQLDKSGLPSDRFFAERPEGSVSTLKIQRTQQEDSAVYLCASSLVAGATNYGYTFGSGTRLTVV.

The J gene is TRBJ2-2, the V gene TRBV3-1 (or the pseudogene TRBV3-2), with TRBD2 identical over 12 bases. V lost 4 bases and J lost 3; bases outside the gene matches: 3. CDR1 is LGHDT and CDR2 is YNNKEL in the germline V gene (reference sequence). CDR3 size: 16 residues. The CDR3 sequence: CASSLRTSGDTGELFF. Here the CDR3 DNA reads TGTGCCAGCAGCCTGCGGACTAGCGGGGACACCGGGGAGCTGTTTTTT.

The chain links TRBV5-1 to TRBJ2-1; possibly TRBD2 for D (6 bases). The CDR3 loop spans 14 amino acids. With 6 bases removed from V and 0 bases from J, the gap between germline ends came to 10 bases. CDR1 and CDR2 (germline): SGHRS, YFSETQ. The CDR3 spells CASMEGISYNEQFF. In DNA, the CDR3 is TGCGCCAGCATGGAGGGGATCTCCTACAATGAGCAGTTCTTC.

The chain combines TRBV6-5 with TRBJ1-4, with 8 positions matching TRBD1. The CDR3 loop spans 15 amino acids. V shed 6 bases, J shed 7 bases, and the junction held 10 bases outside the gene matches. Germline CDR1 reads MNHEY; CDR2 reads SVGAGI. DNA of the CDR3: TGTGCCAGCAGCTCCAACAGGGGGATAGGTGAAAAACTGTTTTTT. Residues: CASSSNRGIGEKLFF.

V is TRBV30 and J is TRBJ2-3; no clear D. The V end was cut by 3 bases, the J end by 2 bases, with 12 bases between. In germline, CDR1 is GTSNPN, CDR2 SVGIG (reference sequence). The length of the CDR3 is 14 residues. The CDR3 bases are TGTGCCTGGAGGTTGGTTAGCCCCACAGATACGCAGTATTTT. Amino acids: CAWRLVSPTDTQYF.

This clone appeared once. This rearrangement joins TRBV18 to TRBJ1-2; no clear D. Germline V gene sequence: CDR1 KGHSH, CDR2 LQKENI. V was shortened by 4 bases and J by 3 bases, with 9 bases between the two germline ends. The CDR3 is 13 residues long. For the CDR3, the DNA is TGTGCCAGCTCACTAGAATATGACTATGGCTACACCTTC. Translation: CASSLEYDYGYTF. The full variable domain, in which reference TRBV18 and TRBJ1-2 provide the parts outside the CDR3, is NAGVMQNPRHLVRRRGQEARLRCSPMKGHSHVYWYRQLPEEGLKFMVYLQKENIIDESGMPKERFSAEFPKEGPSILRIQQVVRGDSAAYFCASSLEYDYGYTFGSGTRLTVV.

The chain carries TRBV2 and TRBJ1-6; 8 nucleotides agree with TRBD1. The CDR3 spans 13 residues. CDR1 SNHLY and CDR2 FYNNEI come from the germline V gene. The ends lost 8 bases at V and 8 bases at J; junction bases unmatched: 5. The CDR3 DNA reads TGTGCCAGCCGGACAGGGAGTGATTCACCCCTCCACTTT. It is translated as CASRTGSDSPLHF.

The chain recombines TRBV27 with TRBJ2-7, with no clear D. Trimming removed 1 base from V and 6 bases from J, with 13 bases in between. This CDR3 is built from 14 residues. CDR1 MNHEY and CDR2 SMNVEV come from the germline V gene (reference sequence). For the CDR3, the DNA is TGTGCCAGCAGTTTATTGGGCCTGCGCTCCGAGCAGTACTTC. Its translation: CASSLLGLRSEQYF.